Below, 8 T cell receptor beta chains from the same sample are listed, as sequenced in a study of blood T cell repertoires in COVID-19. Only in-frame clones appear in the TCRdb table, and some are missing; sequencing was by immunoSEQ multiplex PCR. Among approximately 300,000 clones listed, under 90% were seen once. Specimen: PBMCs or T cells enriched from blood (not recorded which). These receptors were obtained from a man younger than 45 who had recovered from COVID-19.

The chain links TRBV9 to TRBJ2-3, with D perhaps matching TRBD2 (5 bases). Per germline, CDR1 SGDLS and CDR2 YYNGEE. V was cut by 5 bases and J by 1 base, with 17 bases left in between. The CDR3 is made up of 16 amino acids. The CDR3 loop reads CASRGVKGEGTDTQYF. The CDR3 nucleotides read TGTGCCAGCAGGGGTGTGAAGGGAGAAGGCACAGATACGCAGTATTTT.

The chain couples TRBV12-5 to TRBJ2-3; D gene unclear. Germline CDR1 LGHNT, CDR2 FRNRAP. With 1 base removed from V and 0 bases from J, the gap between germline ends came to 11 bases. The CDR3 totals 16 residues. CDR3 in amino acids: CASGLDNLASTDTQYF. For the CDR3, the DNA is TGTGCTAGTGGTTTGGACAACTTAGCTAGCACAGATACGCAGTATTTT.

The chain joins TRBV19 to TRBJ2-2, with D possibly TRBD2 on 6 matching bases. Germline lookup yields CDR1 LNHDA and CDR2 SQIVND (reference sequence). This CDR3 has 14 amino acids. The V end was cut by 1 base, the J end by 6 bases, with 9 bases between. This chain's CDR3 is CASSIAPGAGELFF. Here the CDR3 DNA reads TGTGCCAGTAGTATAGCGCCGGGGGCCGGGGAGCTGTTTTTT.

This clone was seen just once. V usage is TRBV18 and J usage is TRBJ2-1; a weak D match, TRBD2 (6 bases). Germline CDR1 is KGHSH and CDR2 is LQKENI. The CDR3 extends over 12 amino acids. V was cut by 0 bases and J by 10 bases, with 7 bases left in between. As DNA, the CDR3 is TGTGCCAGCTCACCACCCCGGGAGGAGCAGTTCTTC. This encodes CASSPPREEQFF.

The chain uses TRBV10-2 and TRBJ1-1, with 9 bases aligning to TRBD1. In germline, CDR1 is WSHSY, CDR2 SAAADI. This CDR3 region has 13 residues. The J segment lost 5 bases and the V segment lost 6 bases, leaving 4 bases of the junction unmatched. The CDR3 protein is CASRDRGRTEAFF. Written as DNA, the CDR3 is TGCGCCAGCAGGGACAGGGGACGAACTGAAGCTTTCTTT.

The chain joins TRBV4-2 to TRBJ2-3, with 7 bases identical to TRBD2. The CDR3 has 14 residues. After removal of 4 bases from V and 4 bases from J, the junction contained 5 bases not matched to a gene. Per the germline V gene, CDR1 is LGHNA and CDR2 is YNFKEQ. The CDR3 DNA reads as TGTGCCAGCAGCCGAGCGGGGAGCTCAGATACGCAGTATTTT. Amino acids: CASSRAGSSDTQYF.

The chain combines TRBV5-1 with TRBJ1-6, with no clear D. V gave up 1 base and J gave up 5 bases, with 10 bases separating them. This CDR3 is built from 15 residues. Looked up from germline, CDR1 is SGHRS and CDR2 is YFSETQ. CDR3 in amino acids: CASSLSTRDNSPLHF. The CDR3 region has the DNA TGCGCCAGCAGCTTGAGTACACGGGATAATTCACCCCTCCACTTT.

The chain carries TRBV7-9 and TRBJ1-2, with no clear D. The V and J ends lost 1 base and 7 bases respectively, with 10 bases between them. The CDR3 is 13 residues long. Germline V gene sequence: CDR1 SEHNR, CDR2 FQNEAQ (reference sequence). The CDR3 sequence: CASSLDELSGYTF. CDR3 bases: TGTGCCAGCAGCTTAGATGAGCTGAGTGGCTACACCTTC.